This T cell receptor (beta chain) was found in a study of blood T cell repertoires in COVID-19 (TCRdb year 2020). Background for the entire study: The collaborator samples originated in the United States, Italy and Spain and spanned the acute and convalescent phases of COVID-19. Subjects who had been exposed to COVID-19, were actively infected with it, or had recovered from it provided the deeply sampled blood TCRbeta repertoires that made up the dataset. HLA class I and class II types, where available, came from metadata supplied by the sample provider rather than from assay-based typing. Sample metadata almost always included a de-identified subject ID, COVID-19 status, age in years and sex. Samples came from the ongoing ImmuneRACE study (first 160 participants) plus 1,254 subjects from 6 global collaborators. The repertoires were released in a freely available public database meant as a resource for research on the immune response to SARS-CoV-2. The material from the prospective study consisted of cDNA or gDNA derived from T cells, B-cell-depleted T cells, or PBMCs.

This clone came up once. Its cognate antigen has yet to be identified. Per-nucleotide qualities are absent, and no much larger clonotype sits a single base away. Study-level results and caveats: The quantity of clinical and demographic metadata differed by source and by participant and was supplied without curation.

Each collaborating institution followed its own protocols to collect whole blood in K2EDTA tubes. For TCRbeta analysis, collaborators shipped samples in one of three forms: frozen whole blood, isolated PBMCs, or DNA extracted from either of those sample types. TCRbeta CDR3 regions were amplified from genomic DNA by means of the immunoSEQ Assay, a bias-controlled multiplex PCR. Per the original workflow: The number of nucleated cells in each sample was estimated by amplification of reference gene primers within the assay. To quantify the absolute abundance of each unique TCRbeta CDR3 rearrangement, sequence reads were collapsed and filtered. For each sample, productive Simpson clonality was calculated as the square root of Simpson's diversity index across productive rearrangements. What TCRdb holds here is the immuneACCESS table cut down to in-frame rearrangements. Part of the clones is not present; checked against another copy, under half of the missing clones reflect an unresolved V gene, and the others are unexplained. Clone size and V and J calls were adopted from that table, with D and trimming inferred from the DNA. For this sample the table gives 35,000 or so clones, of which around four fifths were detected only once. The ten biggest clones cover around 44% of the sample.

Inclusive of the bounding cysteine and phenylalanine, the CDR3 is 15 residues long. Only the CDR3 DNA stays, 45 bases, in frame from base 1. V loses 4 bases at its end and J loses 4 bases; junction bases beyond the gene matches: 5. From the germline V gene, CDR1 is SGHDT and CDR2 is YYEEEE. The source material was peripheral blood. The TCR sequence derives from a human donor in a cohort sampled during active or convalescent COVID-19. The donor label of this sample is uncertain. The V and J genes are TRBV5-6 and TRBJ2-6; 7 nucleotides in the junction match TRBD1. The bases read TGTGCCAGCAGCCTCTGGACAGGAGGGGCCAACGTCCTGACTTTC. Its product reads: CASSLWTGGANVLTF.